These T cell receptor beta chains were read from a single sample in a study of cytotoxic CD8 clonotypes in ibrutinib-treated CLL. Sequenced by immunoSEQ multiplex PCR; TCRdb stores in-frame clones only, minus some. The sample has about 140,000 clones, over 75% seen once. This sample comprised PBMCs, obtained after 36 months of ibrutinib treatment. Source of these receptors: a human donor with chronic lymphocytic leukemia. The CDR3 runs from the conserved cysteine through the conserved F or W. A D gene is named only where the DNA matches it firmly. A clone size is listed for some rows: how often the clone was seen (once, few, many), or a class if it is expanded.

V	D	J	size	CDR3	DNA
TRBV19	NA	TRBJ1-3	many	CASSTGTSSGNTIYF	TGTGCCAGTAGTACTGGGACGTCCTCTGGAAACACCATATATTTT
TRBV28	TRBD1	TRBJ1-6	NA	CASSLGNTGVGSPLHF	TGTGCCAGCAGTTTGGGCAATACAGGGGTAGGTTCACCCCTCCACTTT
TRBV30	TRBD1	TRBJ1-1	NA	CAWTFRDRTFGVTEAFF	TGTGCCTGGACTTTCCGGGACAGAACCTTCGGAGTGACTGAAGCTTTCTTT
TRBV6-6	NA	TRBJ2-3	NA	CASRPFFLGDTQYF	TGTGCCAGCAGACCGTTTTTTTTGGGAGATACGCAGTATTTT
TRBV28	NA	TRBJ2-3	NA	CASSFGLSTDTQYF	TGTGCCAGCAGTTTTGGGCTTAGCACAGATACGCAGTATTTT
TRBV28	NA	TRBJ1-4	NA	CASSFLLETNEKLFF	TGTGCCAGCAGTTTCCTCCTAGAAACTAATGAAAAACTGTTTTTT
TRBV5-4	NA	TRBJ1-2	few	CASSTKQGDGYTF	TGTGCCAGCAGCACGAAACAAGGGGATGGCTACACCTTC
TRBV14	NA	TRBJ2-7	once	CASSVGRKQYF	TGTGCCAGCAGCGTAGGGAGGAAGCAGTACTTC
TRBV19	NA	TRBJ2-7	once	CASSIGRPPTYEQYF	TGTGCCAGTAGTATAGGCCGACCCCCTACCTACGAGCAGTACTTC
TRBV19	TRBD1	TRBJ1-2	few	CASSPGQDNYGYTF	TGTGCCAGTAGCCCGGGACAGGATAACTATGGCTACACCTTC
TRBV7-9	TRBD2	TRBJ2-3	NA	CASSRLAESTDTQYF	TGTGCCAGCAGCCGACTAGCGGAGAGCACAGATACGCAGTATTTT
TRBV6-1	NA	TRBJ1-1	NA	CASSKGHVNTEAFF	TGTGCCAGCAGTAAGGGACATGTGAACACTGAAGCTTTCTTT
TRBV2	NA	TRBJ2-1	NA	CASSVVGAEQFF	TGTGCCAGCAGTGTCGTGGGGGCGGAACAGTTCTTC
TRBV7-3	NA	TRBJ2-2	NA	CASSLKEIRDGPNTGELFF	TGTGCCAGCAGCTTAAAAGAGATTCGGGACGGGCCGAACACCGGGGAGCTGTTTTTT
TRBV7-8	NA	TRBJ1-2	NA	CASSLESRVGYTF	TGTGCCAGCAGCCTAGAAAGCAGGGTTGGCTACACCTTC
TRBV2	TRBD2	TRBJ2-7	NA	CASSGTSGGGEQYF	TGTGCCAGCAGCGGGACTAGCGGGGGTGGTGAGCAGTACTTC
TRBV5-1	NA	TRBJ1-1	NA	CASTLYMNTEAFF	TGCGCCAGCACCCTCTACATGAACACTGAAGCTTTCTTT
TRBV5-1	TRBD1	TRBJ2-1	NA	CASSSYRGLVSSYNEQFF	TGCGCCAGCAGCTCGTACAGGGGCCTTGTTAGCTCCTACAATGAGCAGTTCTTC
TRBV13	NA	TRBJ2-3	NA	CASLPRRRETTDTQYF	TGTGCCAGCCTCCCCCGGCGGCGGGAAACTACAGATACGCAGTATTTT
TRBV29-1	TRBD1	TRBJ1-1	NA	CSVTGQGTTEAFF	TGCAGCGTGACGGGACAGGGGACCACTGAAGCTTTCTTT
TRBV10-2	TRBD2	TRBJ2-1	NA	CASRVAGGGNEQFF	TGCGCCAGCAGGGTAGCGGGGGGCGGCAATGAGCAGTTCTTC
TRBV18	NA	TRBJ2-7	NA	CASSPPRNYYEQYF	TGTGCCAGCTCGCCGCCGCGTAACTACTACGAGCAGTACTTC
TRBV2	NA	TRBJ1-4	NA	CASSEALLDVQVEKLFF	TGTGCCAGCAGTGAAGCGCTTCTGGACGTGCAGGTTGAAAAACTGTTTTTT
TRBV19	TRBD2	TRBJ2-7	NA	CASSIGTSIHEQYF	TGTGCCAGTAGTATAGGGACTAGCATCCACGAGCAGTACTTC
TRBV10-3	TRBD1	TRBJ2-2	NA	CAIKGQGNTGELFF	TGTGCCATCAAGGGACAGGGAAACACCGGGGAGCTGTTTTTT
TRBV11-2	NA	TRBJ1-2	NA	CASSPRQGDGYTF	TGTGCCAGCAGCCCCCGTCAGGGTGATGGCTACACCTTC
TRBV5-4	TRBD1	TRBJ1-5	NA	CASSLQGAGSNQPQHF	TGTGCCAGCAGCTTACAGGGGGCTGGTAGCAATCAGCCCCAGCATTTT
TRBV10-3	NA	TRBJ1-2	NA	CAISENNLGYTF	TGTGCCATCAGTGAGAACAACTTAGGCTACACCTTC
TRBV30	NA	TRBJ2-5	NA	CAWAGLARGTQYF	TGTGCCTGGGCAGGACTGGCAAGGGGGACCCAGTACTTC
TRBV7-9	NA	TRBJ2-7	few	CASSLVVKGPSYEQYF	TGTGCCAGCAGCTTAGTAGTTAAGGGCCCTTCTTACGAGCAGTACTTC
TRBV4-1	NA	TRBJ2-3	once	CASSRRLVTDTQYF	TGCGCCAGCAGCCGAAGACTAGTGACAGATACGCAGTATTTT
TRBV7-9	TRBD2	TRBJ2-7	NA	CASSATRGRFSSEQYF	TGTGCCAGCAGCGCCACGCGGGGGAGATTCTCCAGCGAGCAGTACTTC
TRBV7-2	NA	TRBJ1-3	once	CASSSTIGNTIYF	TGTGCCAGCAGCTCCACGATTGGAAACACCATATATTTT
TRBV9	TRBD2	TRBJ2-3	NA	CASSVGTSGSGQDTQYF	TGTGCCAGCAGCGTAGGTACTAGCGGAAGTGGGCAAGATACGCAGTATTTT
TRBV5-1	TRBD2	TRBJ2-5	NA	CASSRFLAGEGETQYF	TGCGCCAGCAGCCGTTTTCTAGCGGGAGAGGGGGAGACCCAGTACTTC
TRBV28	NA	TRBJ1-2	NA	CASSSWTDLNYGYTF	TGTGCCAGCAGTTCGTGGACAGACCTTAACTATGGCTACACCTTC
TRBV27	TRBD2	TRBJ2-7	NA	CASSFGREGYEQYF	TGTGCCAGCAGTTTTGGGCGGGAGGGCTACGAGCAGTACTTC
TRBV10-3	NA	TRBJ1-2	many	CAIQGIPYGYTF	TGTGCCATACAGGGTATCCCCTATGGCTACACCTTC
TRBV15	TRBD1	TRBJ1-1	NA	CATSRYQGDTEAFF	TGTGCCACCAGCAGGTATCAGGGGGACACTGAAGCTTTCTTT
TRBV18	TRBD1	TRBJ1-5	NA	CASSRTGGAGQPQHF	TGTGCCAGCTCGCGGACAGGGGGCGCGGGTCAGCCCCAGCATTTT
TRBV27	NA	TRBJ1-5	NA	CASSFNRNSNQPQHF	TGTGCCAGCAGTTTTAACAGGAATAGCAATCAGCCCCAGCATTTT
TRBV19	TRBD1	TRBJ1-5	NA	CASSGTGGAGLHF	TGTGCCAGTAGTGGGACAGGGGGCGCGGGACTTCATTTT
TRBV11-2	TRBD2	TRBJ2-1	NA	CASSTLAGRAYNEQFF	TGTGCCAGCAGCACTCTAGCGGGAAGGGCCTACAATGAGCAGTTCTTC
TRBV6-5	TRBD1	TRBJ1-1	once	CASIQGGTEAFF	TGTGCCAGCATTCAGGGGGGGACTGAAGCTTTCTTT
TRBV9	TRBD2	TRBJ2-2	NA	CASSGTSGFANTGELFF	TGTGCCAGCAGCGGGACTAGCGGATTCGCGAACACCGGGGAGCTGTTTTTT
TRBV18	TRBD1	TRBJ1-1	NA	CASSRDRGEAFF	TGTGCCAGCTCACGGGACAGGGGTGAGGCTTTCTTT
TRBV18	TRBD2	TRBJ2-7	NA	CASSHRSGGYSYEQYF	TGTGCCAGCTCACACAGGTCGGGGGGGTATTCCTACGAGCAGTACTTC
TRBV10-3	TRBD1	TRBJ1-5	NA	CATEAGTGINQPQHF	TGTGCCACGGAAGCCGGGACAGGGATCAATCAGCCCCAGCATTTT
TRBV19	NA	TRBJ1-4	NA	CASSDGFRSTYNEKLFF	TGTGCCAGTAGCGACGGGTTTAGGTCTACCTATAATGAAAAACTGTTTTTT
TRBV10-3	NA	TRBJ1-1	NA	CAISESGGYGTEAFF	TGTGCCATCAGTGAGTCTGGAGGGTACGGCACTGAAGCTTTCTTT
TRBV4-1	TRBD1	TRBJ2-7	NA	CASSQVTGAFTYEQYF	TGCGCCAGCAGCCAGGTGACAGGGGCTTTCACCTACGAGCAGTACTTC
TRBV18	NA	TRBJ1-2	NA	CASSGRNYGYTF	TGTGCCAGCTCGGGGAGGAACTATGGCTACACCTTC
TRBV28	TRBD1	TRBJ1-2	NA	CASRGTGTGGVGYGYTF	TGTGCCAGCAGAGGTACCGGGACAGGGGGGGTTGGCTATGGCTACACCTTC